Included here is one T cell receptor (beta chain) sequence, with context. V lost 1 base to trimming and J lost 2 bases; unmatched junction nucleotides: 7. The CDR3 loop spans 16 amino acids. Germline V gives CDR1 MGHRA, CDR2 YSYEKL. This sample is drawn from a study of blood T cell repertoires in COVID-19. Assay used: immunoSEQ multiplex PCR; TCRdb lists only in-frame clones, some missing. The profile shows about 120,000 clones, 70% to 80% of them singletons. Sequencing was performed on peripheral blood. This rearrangement joins TRBV4-1 to TRBJ1-2; 7 positions agree with TRBD1. This clonotype was obtained from a human donor in a cohort sampled during active COVID-19. CDR3 coding DNA: TGCGCCAGCAGCCAAGGAGGGGCGGACAGGAACTATGGCTACACCTTC. This gives the protein CASSQGGADRNYGYTF.